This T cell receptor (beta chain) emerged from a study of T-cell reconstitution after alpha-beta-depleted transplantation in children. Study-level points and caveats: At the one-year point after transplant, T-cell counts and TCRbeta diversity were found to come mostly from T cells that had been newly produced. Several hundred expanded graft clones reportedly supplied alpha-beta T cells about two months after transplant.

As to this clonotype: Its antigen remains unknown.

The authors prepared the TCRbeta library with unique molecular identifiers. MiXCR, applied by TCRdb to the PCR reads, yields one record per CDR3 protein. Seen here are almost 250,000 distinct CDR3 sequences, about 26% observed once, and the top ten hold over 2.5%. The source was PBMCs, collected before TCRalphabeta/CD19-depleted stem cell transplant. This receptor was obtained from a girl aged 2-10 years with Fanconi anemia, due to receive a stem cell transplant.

The CDR3 sequence: CASSLSPGLAAYNEQFF. The DNA of the CDR3 is TGTGCCAGCAGCCTATCCCCGGGACTAGCAGCCTACAATGAGCAGTTCTTC. The gene calls are TRBV3-1 and TRBJ2-1; 9 positions match TRBD2. The CDR3 sequence is 17 residues long. From germline, CDR1 is LGHDT and CDR2 YNNKEL (reference sequence). V lost 4 bases, J lost 2 bases, and 9 bases stayed unmatched.